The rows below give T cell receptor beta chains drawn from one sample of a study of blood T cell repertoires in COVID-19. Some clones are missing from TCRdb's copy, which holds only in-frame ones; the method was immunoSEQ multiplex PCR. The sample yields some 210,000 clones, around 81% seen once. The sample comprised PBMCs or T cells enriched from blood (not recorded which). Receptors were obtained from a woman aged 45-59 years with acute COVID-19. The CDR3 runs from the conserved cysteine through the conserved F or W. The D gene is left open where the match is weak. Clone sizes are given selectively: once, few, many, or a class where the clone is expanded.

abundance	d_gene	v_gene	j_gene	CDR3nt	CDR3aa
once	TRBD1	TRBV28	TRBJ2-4	TGTGCCAGCAGTGGGGGACAGGGGGCCAAAAACATTCAGTACTTC	CASSGGQGAKNIQYF
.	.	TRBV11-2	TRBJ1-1	TGTGCCAGCAGCTTATCAGGGTGGGGCACTGAAGCTTTCTTT	CASSLSGWGTEAFF
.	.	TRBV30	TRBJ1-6	TGTGCCTGGACCCCCTCCAGGGCCCGGGTTTCACCCCTCCACTTT	CAWTPSRARVSPLHF
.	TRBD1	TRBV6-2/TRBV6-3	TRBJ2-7	TGTGCCAGCAGTTCCTGGACAGGGGCTTCCTACGAGCAGTACTTC	CASSSWTGASYEQYF
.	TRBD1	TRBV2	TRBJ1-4	TGTGCTAGCAGTGAGACAGGGGTGGGAAATGAAAAACTGTTTTTT	CASSETGVGNEKLFF
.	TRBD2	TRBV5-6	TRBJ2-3	TGTGCCAGCAGCTTAGCGGGGGGGCCCTCAGATACGCAGTATTTT	CASSLAGGPSDTQYF
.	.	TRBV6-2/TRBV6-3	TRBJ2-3	TGTGCCAGCAGTTGGAGAGTGGCAGATACGCAGTATTTT	CASSWRVADTQYF
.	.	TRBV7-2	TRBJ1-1	TGTGCCAGCAGCCCCCCCGACTTGAACACTGAAGCTTTCTTT	CASSPPDLNTEAFF
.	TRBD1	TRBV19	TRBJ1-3	TGTGCCAGCTACGGACAGGCCTCTGGAAACACCATATATTTT	CASYGQASGNTIYF
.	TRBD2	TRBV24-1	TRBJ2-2	TGTGCCACCAGCGGGAGGGACACCGGGGAGCTGTTTTTT	CATSGRDTGELFF